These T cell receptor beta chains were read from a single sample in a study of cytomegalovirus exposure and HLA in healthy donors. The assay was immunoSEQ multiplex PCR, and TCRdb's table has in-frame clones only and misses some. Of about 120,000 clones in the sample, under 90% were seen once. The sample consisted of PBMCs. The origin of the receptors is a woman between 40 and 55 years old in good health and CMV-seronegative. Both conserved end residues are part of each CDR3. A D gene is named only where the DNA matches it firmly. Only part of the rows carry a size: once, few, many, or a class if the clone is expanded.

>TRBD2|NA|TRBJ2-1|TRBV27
TGTGCCAGCCACCGGACTAGCGGCGACAATGAGCAGTTCTTC
CASHRTSGDNEQFF
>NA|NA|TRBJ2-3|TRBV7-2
TGTGCCAGCAGCTTAGATGGTCCGGGTTCCACAGATACGCAGTATTTT
CASSLDGPGSTDTQYF
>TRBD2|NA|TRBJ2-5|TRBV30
TGTGCCTGGAGTCCCGGAAGCGGGGTGTCGACCCAGTACTTC
CAWSPGSGVSTQYF
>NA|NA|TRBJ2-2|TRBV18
TGTGCCAGCTCACTTACAAGGAACACCGGGGAGCTGTTTTTT
CASSLTRNTGELFF
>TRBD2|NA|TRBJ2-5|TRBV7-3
TGTGCCAGCAGCTTCTCTAGCGGGGGGGAGACCCAGTACTTC
CASSFSSGGETQYF
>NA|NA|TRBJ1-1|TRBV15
TGTGCCACCAGCAGAGGGGGGGACACTGAAGCTTTCTTT
CATSRGGDTEAFF
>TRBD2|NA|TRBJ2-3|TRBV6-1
TGTGCCAGCAGTACCCCGGGACTAGTCGCAGATACGCAGTATTTT
CASSTPGLVADTQYF
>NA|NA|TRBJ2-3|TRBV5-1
TGCGCCAGCAGCCCCACCGGGAGCTCAGATACGCAGTATTTT
CASSPTGSSDTQYF
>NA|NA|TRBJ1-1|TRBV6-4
TGTGCCAGCAGTGATGGCCAGGCGGGGCGGGGTGAAGCTTTCTTT
CASSDGQAGRGEAFF
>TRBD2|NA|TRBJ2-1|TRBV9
TGTGCCAGCAGCGTTAGAAGACTAGCGGGATTAGGTAATGAGCAGTTCTTC
CASSVRRLAGLGNEQFF
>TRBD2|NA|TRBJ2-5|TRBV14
TGTGCCAGCAGCCGAACAACTAGCGGTCAAGAGACCCAGTACTTC
CASSRTTSGQETQYF
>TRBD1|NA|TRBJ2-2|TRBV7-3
TGTGCCAGCAGCTTGTTTGTGACAGGGCCCGGGGAGCTGTTTTTT
CASSLFVTGPGELFF
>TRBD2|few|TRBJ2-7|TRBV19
TGTGCCAGTAAGCCTAGCGGGAGTTTCTACGAGCAGTACTTC
CASKPSGSFYEQYF
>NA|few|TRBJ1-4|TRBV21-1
TGTGCCAGCCTTACAGGGGGAGGCGAAAAACTGTTTTTT
CASLTGGGEKLFF
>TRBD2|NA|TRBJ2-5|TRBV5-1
TGCGCCAGCAGCGGCGGGGGGGCCATCGAGACCCAGTACTTC
CASSGGGAIETQYF
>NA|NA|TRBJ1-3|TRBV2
TGTGCCAGCACCCACGGAGGAGGGGTAACCGGAAACACCATATATTTT
CASTHGGGVTGNTIYF
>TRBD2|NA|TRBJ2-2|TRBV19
TGTGCCAGTAGTAAAGGGACTAGCGGGACCGGGGAGCTGTTTTTT
CASSKGTSGTGELFF
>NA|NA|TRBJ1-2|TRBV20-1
TGCAGTGCTAGCAATAACTATGGCTACACCTTC
CSASNNYGYTF
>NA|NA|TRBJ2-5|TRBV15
TGTGCCACCAGCAGAGTTGGTTCGGGGCGGGAAGGGGAGACCCAGTACTTC
CATSRVGSGREGETQYF
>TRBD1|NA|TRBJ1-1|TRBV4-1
TGCGCCAGCAGCCCTTATCGACAGGGGCCGCAGACCGCTGAAGCTTTCTTT
CASSPYRQGPQTAEAFF
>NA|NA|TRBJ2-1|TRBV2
TGTGCCAGCAGCCGGGGGAGGATTAATGAGCAGTTCTTC
CASSRGRINEQFF
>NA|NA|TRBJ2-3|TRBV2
TGTGCCAGCAGATGGGGCGGTAGCACAGATACGCAGTATTTT
CASRWGGSTDTQYF
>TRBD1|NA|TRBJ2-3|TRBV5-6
TGTGCCAGCAGCCTGCAAACAGGGGCAGATACGCAGTATTTT
CASSLQTGADTQYF
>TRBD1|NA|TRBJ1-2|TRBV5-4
TGTGCCAGCAGCTTTGGTGGGGACAGGGGCTATGGCTACACCTTC
CASSFGGDRGYGYTF
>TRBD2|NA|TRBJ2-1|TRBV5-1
TGCGCCAGCAGCCTGCATTCCGGGACTAGCGGGAGTAATGAGCAGTTCTTC
CASSLHSGTSGSNEQFF
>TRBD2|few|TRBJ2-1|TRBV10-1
TGCGCCAGCAGAGAGACTAGCGGGGCGAAGATACAGTTCTTC
CASRETSGAKIQFF
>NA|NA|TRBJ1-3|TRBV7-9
TGTGCCGGACAGACGAGGGCTGGAAACACCATATATTTT
CAGQTRAGNTIYF
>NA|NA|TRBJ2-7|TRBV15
TGTGCCACCAGCCGAAGCGTACTCTCCTACGAGCAGTACTTC
CATSRSVLSYEQYF
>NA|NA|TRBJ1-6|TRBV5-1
TGCGCCAGCAGCTTGGGAGGGTTCCGGGATTCACCCCTCCACTTT
CASSLGGFRDSPLHF
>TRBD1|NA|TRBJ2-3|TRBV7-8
TGTGCCAGCAGAGCGGACAGGTTCACAGATACGCAGTATTTT
CASRADRFTDTQYF
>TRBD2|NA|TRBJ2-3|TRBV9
TGTGCCAGCAGCGTACTGAGCGGGGCTAGCACAGATACGCAGTATTTT
CASSVLSGASTDTQYF
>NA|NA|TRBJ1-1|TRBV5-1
TGCGCCAGCAGCCCGGGGTTTATGAACACTGAAGCTTTCTTT
CASSPGFMNTEAFF
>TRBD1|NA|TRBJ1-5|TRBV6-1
TGTGCCAGCAGTGAAGCACAGGGGTTAAATCAGCCCCAGCATTTT
CASSEAQGLNQPQHF
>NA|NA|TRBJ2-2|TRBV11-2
TGTGCCAGCAGCTTAGTTCTTAGTTTAAACGCCGGGGAGCTGTTTTTT
CASSLVLSLNAGELFF
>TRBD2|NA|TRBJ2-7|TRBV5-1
TGCGCCAGCAGCTCTAGCGGGGGGGCGAGCGAGCAGTACTTC
CASSSSGGASEQYF
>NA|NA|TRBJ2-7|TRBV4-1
TGCGCCAGCAGCCAAGAGGTTCTGGGGCTCAAGGACGAGCAGTACTTC
CASSQEVLGLKDEQYF
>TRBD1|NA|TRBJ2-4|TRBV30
TGTGCCTGGAGTGTACCGGACAGGCTTATTCAGTACTTC
CAWSVPDRLIQYF
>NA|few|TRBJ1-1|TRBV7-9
TGTGCCAGTACCGGAGGGGTCAACACTGAAGCTTTCTTT
CASTGGVNTEAFF
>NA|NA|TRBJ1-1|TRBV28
TGTGCCAGCAGTTTATGGCCGGGAGGCACTGAAGCTTTCTTT
CASSLWPGGTEAFF
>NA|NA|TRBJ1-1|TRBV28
TGTGCCAGCACCAACTACAGGGTGGGCACTGAAGCTTTCTTT
CASTNYRVGTEAFF
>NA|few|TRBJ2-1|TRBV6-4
TGTGCCAGCAGTGACGCGACCGGCCGGGATGAGCAGTTCTTC
CASSDATGRDEQFF
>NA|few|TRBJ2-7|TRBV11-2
TGTGCCAGCAGCCCGTTGGCCCCCTACGAGCAGTACTTC
CASSPLAPYEQYF
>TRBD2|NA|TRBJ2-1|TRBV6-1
TGTGCCACCGCACGGACTAGCGGGGGGGATGAGCAGTTCTTC
CATARTSGGDEQFF
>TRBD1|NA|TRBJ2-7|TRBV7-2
TGTGCCAGCAGCTTAGGGACAGGGCAACCCTACGAGCAGTACTTC
CASSLGTGQPYEQYF
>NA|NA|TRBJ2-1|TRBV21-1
TGTGCCAGCAGCAAAGACAACTCCTACAATGAGCAGTTCTTC
CASSKDNSYNEQFF